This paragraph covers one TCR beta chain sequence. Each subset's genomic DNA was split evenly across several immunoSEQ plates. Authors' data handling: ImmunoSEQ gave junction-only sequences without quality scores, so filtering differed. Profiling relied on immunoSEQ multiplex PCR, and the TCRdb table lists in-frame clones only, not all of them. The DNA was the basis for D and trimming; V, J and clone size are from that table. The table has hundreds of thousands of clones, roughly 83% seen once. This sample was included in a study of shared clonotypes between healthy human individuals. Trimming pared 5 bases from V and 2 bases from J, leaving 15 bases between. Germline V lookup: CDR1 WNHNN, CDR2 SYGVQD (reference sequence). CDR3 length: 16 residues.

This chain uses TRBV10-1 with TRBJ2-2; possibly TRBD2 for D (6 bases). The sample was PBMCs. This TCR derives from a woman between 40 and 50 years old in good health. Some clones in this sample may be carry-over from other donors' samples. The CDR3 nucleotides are TGCGCCAGCAGTACTTGGACGGCGGGAAACACCGGGGAGCTGTTTTTT. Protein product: CASSTWTAGNTGELFF.